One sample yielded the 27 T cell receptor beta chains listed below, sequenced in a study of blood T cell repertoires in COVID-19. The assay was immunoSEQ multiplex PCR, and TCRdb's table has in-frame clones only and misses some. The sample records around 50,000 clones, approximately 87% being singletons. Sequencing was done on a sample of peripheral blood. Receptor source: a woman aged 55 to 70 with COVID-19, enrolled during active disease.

CDR3 DNA: TGTGCCAGTTTAAGTAGCAAAGCTAGCACAGATACGCAGTATTTT. This gives the protein CASLSSKASTDTQYF. The genes are TRBV19 and TRBJ2-3; D uncertain. V lost 8 bases to trimming and J lost 0 bases, with 15 bases between them. Germline V gene sequence: CDR1 LNHDA, CDR2 SQIVND (reference sequence). The CDR3 runs to 15 residues.

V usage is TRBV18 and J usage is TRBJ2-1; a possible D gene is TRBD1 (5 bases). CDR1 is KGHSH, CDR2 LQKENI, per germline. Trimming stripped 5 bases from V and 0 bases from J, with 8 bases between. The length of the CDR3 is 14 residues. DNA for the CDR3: TGTGCCAGCTCAACAGGTAGCTCCTACAATGAGCAGTTCTTC. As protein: CASSTGSSYNEQFF.

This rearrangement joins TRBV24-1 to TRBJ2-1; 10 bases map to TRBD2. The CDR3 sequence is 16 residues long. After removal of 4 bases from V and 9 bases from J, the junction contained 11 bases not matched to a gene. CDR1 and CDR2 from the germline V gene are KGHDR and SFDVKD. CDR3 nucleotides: TGTGCCACCAGTGACCAGAGCGGGAGGGCCTGGGGTGAGCAGTTCTTC. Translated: CATSDQSGRAWGEQFF.

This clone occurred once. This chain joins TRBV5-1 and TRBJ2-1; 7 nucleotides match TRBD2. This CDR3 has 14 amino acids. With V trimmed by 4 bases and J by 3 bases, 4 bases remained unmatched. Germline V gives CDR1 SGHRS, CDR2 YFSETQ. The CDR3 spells CASSKAGNYNEQFF. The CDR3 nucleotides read TGCGCCAGCAGCAAAGCGGGAAACTACAATGAGCAGTTCTTC.

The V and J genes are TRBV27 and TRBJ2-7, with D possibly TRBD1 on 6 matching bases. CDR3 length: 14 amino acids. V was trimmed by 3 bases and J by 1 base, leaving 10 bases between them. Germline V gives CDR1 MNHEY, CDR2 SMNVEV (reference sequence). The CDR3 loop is CASSFTRGSYEQYF. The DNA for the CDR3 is TGTGCCAGCAGTTTTACTAGGGGGTCCTACGAGCAGTACTTC.

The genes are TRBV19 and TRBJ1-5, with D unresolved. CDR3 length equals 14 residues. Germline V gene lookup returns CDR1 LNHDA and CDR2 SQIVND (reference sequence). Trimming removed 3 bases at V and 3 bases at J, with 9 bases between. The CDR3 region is CASSIWPDNQPQHF. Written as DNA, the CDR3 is TGTGCCAGTAGTATTTGGCCCGACAATCAGCCCCAGCATTTT.

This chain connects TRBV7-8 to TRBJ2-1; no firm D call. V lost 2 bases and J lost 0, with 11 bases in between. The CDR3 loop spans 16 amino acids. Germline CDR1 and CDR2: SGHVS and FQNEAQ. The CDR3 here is CASSLFGTASYNEQFF. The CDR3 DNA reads TGTGCCAGCAGCTTATTCGGAACAGCCTCCTACAATGAGCAGTTCTTC.

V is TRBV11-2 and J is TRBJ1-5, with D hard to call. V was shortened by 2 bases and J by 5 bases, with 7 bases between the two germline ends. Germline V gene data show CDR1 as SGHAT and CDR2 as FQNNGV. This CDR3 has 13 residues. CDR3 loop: CASSLTRDQPQHF. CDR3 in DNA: TGTGCCAGCAGCTTAACGAGGGATCAGCCCCAGCATTTT.

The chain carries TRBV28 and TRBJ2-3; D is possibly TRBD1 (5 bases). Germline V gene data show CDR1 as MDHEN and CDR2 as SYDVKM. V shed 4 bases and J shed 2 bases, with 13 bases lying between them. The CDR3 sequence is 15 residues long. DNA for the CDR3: TGTGCCAGCAGTTCTAATACCAGGGTCACAGATACGCAGTATTTT. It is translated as CASSSNTRVTDTQYF.

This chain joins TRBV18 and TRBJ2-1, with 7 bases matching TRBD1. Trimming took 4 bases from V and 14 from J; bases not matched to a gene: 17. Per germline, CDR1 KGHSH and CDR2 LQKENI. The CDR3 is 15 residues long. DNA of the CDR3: TGTGCCAGCTCACAGACGACCGGGACAGCAATAGGGGAGTTCTTC. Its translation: CASSQTTGTAIGEFF.

The DNA of the CDR3 is TGTGCCAGCAGCGTAGAGACAGGGTTTGGCACCGGGGAGCTGTTTTTT. Amino acid sequence: CASSVETGFGTGELFF. This chain links TRBV9 with TRBJ2-2, with 7 bases lining up with TRBD1. The CDR3 runs 16 residues. V lost 0 bases to trimming and J lost 4 bases; unmatched junction nucleotides: 6. Germline V lookup: CDR1 SGDLS, CDR2 YYNGEE.

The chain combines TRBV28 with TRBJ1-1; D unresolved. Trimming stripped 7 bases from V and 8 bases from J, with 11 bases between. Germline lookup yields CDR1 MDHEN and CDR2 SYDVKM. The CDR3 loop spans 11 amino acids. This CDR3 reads CASTQGLEAFF. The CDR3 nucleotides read TGTGCCAGCACCCAAGGACTCGAAGCTTTCTTT.

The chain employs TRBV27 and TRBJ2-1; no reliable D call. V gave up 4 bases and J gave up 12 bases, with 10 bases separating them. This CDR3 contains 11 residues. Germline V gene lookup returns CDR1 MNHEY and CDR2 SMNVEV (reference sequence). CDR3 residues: CASSWQYLQFF. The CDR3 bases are TGTGCCAGCAGTTGGCAGTATCTGCAGTTCTTC.

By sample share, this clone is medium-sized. CDR3 sequence: CASSGQMSGAANQPQHF. The CDR3 DNA reads TGTGCCAGCAGTGGCCAAATGTCAGGGGCCGCGAATCAGCCCCAGCATTTT. The chain has TRBV6-1 and TRBJ1-5; possibly TRBD1 for D (6 bases). The CDR3 runs 17 residues. Trimming took off 4 bases at V and 4 bases at J, with 20 bases between the two ends. Germline V gene lookup returns CDR1 MNHNS and CDR2 SASEGT.

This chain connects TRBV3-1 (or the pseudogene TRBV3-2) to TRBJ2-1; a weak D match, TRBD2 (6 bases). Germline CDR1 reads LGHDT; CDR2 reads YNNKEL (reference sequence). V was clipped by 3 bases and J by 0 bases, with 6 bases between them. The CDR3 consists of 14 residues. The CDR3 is CASSHGSSYNEQFF. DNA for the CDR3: TGTGCCAGCAGCCACGGGAGCTCCTACAATGAGCAGTTCTTC.

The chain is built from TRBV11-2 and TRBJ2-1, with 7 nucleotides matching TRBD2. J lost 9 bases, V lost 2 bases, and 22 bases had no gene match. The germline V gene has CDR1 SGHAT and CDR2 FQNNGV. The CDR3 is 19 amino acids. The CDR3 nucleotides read TGTGCCAGCAGCTTACACCCCCCACGAAGAGGGAGCGGGGCTCCTGAGCAGTTCTTC. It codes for CASSLHPPRRGSGAPEQFF.

CDR3 sequence reads: CASSELFWASGSGSHEQYF. In DNA, the CDR3 is TGTGCCAGCAGTGAATTATTTTGGGCTAGCGGGAGTGGTTCTCACGAGCAGTACTTC. This chain links TRBV2 with TRBJ2-7; 10 nucleotides agree with TRBD2. Germline lookup yields CDR1 SNHLY and CDR2 FYNNEI. The CDR3 has 19 residues. The J segment lost 5 bases and the V segment lost 2 bases, leaving 18 bases of the junction unmatched.

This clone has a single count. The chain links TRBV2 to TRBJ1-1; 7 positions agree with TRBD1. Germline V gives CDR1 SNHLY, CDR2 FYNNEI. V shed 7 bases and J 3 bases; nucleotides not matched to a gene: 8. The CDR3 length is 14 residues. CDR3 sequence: CASTRRTGDTEAFF. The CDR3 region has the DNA TGTGCCAGCACCCGGAGGACAGGCGACACTGAAGCTTTCTTT.

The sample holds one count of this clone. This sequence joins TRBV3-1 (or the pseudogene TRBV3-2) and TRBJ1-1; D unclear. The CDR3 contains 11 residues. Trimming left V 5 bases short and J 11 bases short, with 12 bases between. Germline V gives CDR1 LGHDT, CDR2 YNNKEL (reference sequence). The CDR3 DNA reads TGTGCCAGCAGCTCCCGGGGTGGGGCTTTCTTT. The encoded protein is CASSSRGGAFF.

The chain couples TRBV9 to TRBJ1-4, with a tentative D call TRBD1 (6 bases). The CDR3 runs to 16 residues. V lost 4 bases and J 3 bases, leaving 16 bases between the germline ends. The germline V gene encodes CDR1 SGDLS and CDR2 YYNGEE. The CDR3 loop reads CASSPLGGLPNEKLFF. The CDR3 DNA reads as TGTGCCAGCAGCCCCCTGGGGGGGCTGCCTAATGAAAAACTGTTTTTT. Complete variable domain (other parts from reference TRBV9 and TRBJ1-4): DSGVTQTPKHLITATGQRVTLRCSPRSGDLSVYWYQQSLDQGLQFLIQYYNGEERAKGNILERFSAQQFPDLHSELNLSSLELGDSALYFCASSPLGGLPNEKLFFGSGTQLSVL.

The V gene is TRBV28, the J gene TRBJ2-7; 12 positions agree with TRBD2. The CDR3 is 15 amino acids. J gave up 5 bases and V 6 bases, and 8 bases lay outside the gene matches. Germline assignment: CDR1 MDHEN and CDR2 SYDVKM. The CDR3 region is CASRPWTSGINEQYF. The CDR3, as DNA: TGTGCCAGCAGACCCTGGACTAGCGGGATCAACGAGCAGTACTTC.

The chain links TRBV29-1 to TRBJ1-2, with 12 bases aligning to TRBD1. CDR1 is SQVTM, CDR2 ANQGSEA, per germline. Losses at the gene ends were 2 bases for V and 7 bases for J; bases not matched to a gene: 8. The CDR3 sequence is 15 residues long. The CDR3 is CSVELTGTGGSGYTF. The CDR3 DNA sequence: TGCAGCGTTGAACTCACCGGGACAGGGGGCAGTGGCTACACCTTC.

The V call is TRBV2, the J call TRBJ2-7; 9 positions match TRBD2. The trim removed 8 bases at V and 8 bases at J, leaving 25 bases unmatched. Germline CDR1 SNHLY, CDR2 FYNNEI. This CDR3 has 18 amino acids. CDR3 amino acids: CASLGLPSGNLPPTKQYF. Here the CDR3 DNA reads TGTGCCAGCCTTGGGTTGCCTAGCGGGAATTTACCCCCTACGAAGCAGTACTTC.

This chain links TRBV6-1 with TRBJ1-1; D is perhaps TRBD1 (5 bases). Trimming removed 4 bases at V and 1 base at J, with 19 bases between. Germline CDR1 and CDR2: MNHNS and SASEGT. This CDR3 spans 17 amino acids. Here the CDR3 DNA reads TGTGCCAGCAGTGGAGCCGAGCCGACAGCCTGGAACACTGAAGCTTTCTTT. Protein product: CASSGAEPTAWNTEAFF.

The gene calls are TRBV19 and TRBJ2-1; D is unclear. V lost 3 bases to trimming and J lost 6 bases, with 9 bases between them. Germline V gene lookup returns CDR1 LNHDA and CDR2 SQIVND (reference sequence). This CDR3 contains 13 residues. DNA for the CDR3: TGTGCCAGTAGTATGATTCCGGGCAATGAGCAGTTCTTC. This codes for CASSMIPGNEQFF.

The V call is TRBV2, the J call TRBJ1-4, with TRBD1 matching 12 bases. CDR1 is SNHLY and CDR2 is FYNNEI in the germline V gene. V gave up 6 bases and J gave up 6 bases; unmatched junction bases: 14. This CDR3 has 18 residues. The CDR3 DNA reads TGTGCCAGCAGAGGGGACAGGGGGCGAGTTTCAATATATGAAAAACTGTTTTTT. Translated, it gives CASRGDRGRVSIYEKLFF. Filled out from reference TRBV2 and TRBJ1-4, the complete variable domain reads EPEVTQTPSHQVTQMGQEVILRCVPISNHLYFYWYRQILGQKVEFLVSFYNNEISEKSEIFDDQFSVERPDGSNFTLKIRSTKLEDSAMYFCASRGDRGRVSIYEKLFFGSGTQLSVL.

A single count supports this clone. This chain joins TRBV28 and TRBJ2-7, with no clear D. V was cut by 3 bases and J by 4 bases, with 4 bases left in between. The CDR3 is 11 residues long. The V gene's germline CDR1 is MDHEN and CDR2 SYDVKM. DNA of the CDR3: TGTGCCAGCAGTTTTGAGTACGAGCAGTACTTC. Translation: CASSFEYEQYF.